This T cell receptor beta chain was profiled in a study of Ad26.COV2.S vaccination and SARS-CoV-2 variants. As for the study in general: Ad26.COV2.S shots went into the muscle once or twice, 56 days apart.

Study-wide results and limits: Vaccinees reportedly had broad spike-specific CD8+ and CD4+ T cell responses. Quantification of TCR breadth and depth may have yielded underestimates of total T cell responses.

For this clone: As yet, its antigen is unknown.

Measured with immunoSEQ multiplex PCR; TCRdb has only the in-frame clones, and not every one. The sample holds around 300,000 clones; approximately 90% are singletons and the top ten take around 6.1%. As to treatment: 15 to 20 received Ad26.COV2.S at low or high dose, single or two shots; roughly five received placebo; per-sample allocation not given. The investigators took samples on day 63 after the first vaccine or placebo injection. The V and J ends lost 5 bases and 0 bases respectively, with 13 bases between them. The CDR3 loop spans 16 amino acids. CDR1 and CDR2 from the germline V gene are SEHNR and FQNEAQ (reference sequence).

Sequencing was performed on peripheral blood, taken in a trial of Ad26.COV2.S vaccine versus placebo. The rearrangement joins TRBV7-9 to TRBJ2-2; D tentatively fits TRBD1 or TRBD2 (5 bases each). The sequence was obtained from a person aged 18-65 years who received the Ad26.COV2.S COVID-19 vaccine or a placebo. The CDR3 nucleotides read TGTGCCAGCAGCCGGGACGGTCCTACGAACACCGGGGAGCTGTTTTTT. Translating gives CASSRDGPTNTGELFF.